This T cell receptor beta chain was sequenced during a study of long-term antiretroviral therapy in people with HIV. The CDR3 extends over 13 amino acids. Germline-derived CDR1 and CDR2 are SNHLY and FYNNEI. V lost 10 bases and J lost 2, with 12 bases in between. Samples were assayed with immunoSEQ v3.0 at survey level. The repertoire was sequenced with immunoSEQ multiplex PCR; TCRdb's copy has only in-frame clones and lacks some. In the table there are 30,000 to 40,000 clones, approximately 90% of which are singletons. A few counts support this clone. Its target is not known. Findings of the study overall: Clones showing expansion before ART dominated the repertoire at all time points. Participants lacked recorded data on ART adherence, viral resistance or therapy changes.

Treatment for every participant with HIV took place in the United States. This receptor was identified in a man aged 18-30 years with HIV. The material was unsorted PBMCs, obtained 1.1 years after starting antiretroviral therapy. This rearrangement joins TRBV2 to TRBJ1-3; no definite D call. The CDR3 DNA reads TGTGCCACCTTGACTCCCCCTGGAAACACCATATATTTT. Translating it yields CATLTPPGNTIYF.